This T cell receptor beta chain is from a study of OX40 agonist ivuxolimab in advanced cancers. Study information: With ivuxolimab, an agonistic anti-OX40 (CD134) antibody, patients were treated. Of the participants, under 50% had some prior anti-PD-1, anti-PD-L1 or anti-CTLA-4 therapy, which was allowed.

Some clones are missing from TCRdb's copy, which holds only in-frame ones; the method was immunoSEQ multiplex PCR. Of approximately 66,000 clones in the sample, around 85% are singletons; the top ten hold about 0.83%. V was shortened by 5 bases and J by 2 bases, with 16 bases between the two germline ends. Germline loops: CDR1 SEHNR, CDR2 FQNEAQ (reference sequence). The CDR3 contains 16 residues. This clonotype was sampled from an adult with an advanced solid tumor such as melanoma, head and neck, liver or kidney cancer. Specimen: CD4+ or CD8+ T cells sorted from blood, collected in a trial of the OX40 agonist ivuxolimab. The genes are TRBV7-9 and TRBJ2-1, with a possible D match to TRBD1 (6 bases). CDR3 loop: CASSHLQGMAYNEQFF. The CDR3 bases are TGTGCCAGCAGCCATCTACAGGGCATGGCCTACAATGAGCAGTTCTTC.